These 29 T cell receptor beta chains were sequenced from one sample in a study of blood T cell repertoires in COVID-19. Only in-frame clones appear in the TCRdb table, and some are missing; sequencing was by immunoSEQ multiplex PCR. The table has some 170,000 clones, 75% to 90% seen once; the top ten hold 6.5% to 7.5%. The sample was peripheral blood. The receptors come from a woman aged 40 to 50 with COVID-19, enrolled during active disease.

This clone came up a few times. The CDR3 nucleotides read TGTGCCAGCAGCGCGACAGGGGGAAATTCACCCCTCCACTTT. Protein product: CASSATGGNSPLHF. V usage is TRBV9 and J usage is TRBJ1-6; 9 bases line up with TRBD1. This CDR3 comprises 14 residues. With 3 bases clipped from V and 7 bases from J, the junction kept 2 bases outside the gene matches. The germline gives CDR1 SGDLS, CDR2 YYNGEE.

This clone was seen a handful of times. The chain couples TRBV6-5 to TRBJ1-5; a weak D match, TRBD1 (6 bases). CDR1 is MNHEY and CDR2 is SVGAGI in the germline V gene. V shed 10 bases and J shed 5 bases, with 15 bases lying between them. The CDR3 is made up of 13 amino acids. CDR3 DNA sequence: TGTGCCATTATGGGCAGGGGCGATCAGCCCCAGCATTTT. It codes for CAIMGRGDQPQHF.

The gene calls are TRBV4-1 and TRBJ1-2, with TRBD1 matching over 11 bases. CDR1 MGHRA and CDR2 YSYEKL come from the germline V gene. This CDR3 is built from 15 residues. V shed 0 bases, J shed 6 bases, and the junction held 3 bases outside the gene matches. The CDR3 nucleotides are TGCGCCAGCAGCCAAGAGAGGGACAGGGGGGATGGCTACACCTTC. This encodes CASSQERDRGDGYTF.

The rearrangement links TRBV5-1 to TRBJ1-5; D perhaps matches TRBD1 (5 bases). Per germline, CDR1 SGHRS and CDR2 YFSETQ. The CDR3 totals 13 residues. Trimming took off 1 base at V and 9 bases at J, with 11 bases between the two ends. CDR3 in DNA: TGCGCCAGCAGCTTGAGTGGGGCGCGGCCCCAGCATTTT. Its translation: CASSLSGARPQHF.

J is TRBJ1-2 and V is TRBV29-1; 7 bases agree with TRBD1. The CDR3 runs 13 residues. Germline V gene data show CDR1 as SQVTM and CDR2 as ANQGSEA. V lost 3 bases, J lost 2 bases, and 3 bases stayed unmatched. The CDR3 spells CSVDDRENYGYTF. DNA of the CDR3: TGCAGCGTTGATGACAGGGAAAACTATGGCTACACCTTC.

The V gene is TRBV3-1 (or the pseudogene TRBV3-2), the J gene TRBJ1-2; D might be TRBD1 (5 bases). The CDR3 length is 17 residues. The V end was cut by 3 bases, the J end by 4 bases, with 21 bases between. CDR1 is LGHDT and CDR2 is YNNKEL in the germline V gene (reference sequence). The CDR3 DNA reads TGTGCCAGCAGCCAGGCGGGGCCACAGGTTCTCCTCTATGGCTACACCTTC. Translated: CASSQAGPQVLLYGYTF.

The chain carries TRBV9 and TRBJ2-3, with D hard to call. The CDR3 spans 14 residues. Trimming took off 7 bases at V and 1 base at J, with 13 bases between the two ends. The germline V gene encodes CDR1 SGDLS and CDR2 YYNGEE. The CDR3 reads CASEGERGTDTQYF. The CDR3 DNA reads TGTGCCAGCGAAGGAGAGAGAGGCACAGATACGCAGTATTTT.

The CDR3 reads CASSSRTSGGYEQYF. The CDR3 region has the DNA TGTGCCAGCAGTTCACGGACTAGCGGGGGGTACGAGCAGTACTTC. V is TRBV28 and J is TRBJ2-7; 14 nucleotides match TRBD2. The CDR3 consists of 15 residues. The germline gives CDR1 MDHEN, CDR2 SYDVKM. V was pared by 4 bases and J by 4 bases, with 3 bases of the junction left unmatched.

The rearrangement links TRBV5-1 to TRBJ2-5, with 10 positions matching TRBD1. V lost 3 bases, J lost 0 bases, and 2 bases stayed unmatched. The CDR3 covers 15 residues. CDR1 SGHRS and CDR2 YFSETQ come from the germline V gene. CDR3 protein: CASSSGTGDQETQYF. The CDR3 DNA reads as TGCGCCAGCAGCTCCGGGACAGGGGACCAAGAGACCCAGTACTTC.

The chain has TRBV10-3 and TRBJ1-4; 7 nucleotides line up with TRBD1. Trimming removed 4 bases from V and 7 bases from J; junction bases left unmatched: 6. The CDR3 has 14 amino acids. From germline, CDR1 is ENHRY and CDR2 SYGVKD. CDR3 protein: CAISVVGGGEKLFF. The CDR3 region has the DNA TGTGCCATCAGTGTAGTAGGGGGCGGTGAAAAACTGTTTTTT.

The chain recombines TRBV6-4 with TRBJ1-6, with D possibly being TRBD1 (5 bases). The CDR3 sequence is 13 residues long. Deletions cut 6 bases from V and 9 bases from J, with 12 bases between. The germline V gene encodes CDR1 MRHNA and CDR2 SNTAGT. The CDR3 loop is CASSLGGSSPLHF. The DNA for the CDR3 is TGTGCCAGCAGCCTGGGGGGATCTTCACCCCTCCACTTT.

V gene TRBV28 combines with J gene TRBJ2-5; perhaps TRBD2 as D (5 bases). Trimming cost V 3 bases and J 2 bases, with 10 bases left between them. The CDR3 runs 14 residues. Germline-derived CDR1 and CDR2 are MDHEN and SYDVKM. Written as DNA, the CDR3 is TGTGCCAGCAGTTTTCCAGCGGCTCAAGAGACCCAGTACTTC. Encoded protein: CASSFPAAQETQYF. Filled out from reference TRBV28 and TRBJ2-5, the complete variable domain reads DVKVTQSSRYLVKRTGEKVFLECVQDMDHENMFWYRQDPGLGLRLIYFSYDVKMKEKGDIPEGYSVSREKKERFSLILESASTNQTSMYLCASSFPAAQETQYFGPGTRLLVL.

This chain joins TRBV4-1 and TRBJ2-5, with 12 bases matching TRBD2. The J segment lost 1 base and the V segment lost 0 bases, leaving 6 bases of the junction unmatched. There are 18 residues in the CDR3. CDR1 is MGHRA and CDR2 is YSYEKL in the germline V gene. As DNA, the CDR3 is TGCGCCAGCAGCCAAGAAGGGGGGACTAGCGGGCTCCAAGAGACCCAGTACTTC. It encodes CASSQEGGTSGLQETQYF.

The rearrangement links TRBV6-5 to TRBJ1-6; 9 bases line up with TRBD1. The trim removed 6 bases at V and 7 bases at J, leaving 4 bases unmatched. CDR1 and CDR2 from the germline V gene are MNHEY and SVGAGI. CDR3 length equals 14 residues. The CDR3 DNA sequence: TGTGCCAGCAGCGCTGGACAGGGGAATTCACCCCTCCACTTT. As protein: CASSAGQGNSPLHF.

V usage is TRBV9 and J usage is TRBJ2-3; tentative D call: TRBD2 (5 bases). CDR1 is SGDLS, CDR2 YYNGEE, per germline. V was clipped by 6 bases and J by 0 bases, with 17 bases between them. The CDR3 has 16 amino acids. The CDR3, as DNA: TGTGCCAGCACCGCTGACACGAGGGTTAGCACAGATACGCAGTATTTT. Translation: CASTADTRVSTDTQYF.

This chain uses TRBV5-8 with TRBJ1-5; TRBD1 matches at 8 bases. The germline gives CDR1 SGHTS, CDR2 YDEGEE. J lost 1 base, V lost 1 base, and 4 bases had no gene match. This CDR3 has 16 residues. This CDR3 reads CASSLRQGSSNQPQHF. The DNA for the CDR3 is TGTGCCAGCAGCTTGAGACAGGGGTCGAGCAATCAGCCCCAGCATTTT.

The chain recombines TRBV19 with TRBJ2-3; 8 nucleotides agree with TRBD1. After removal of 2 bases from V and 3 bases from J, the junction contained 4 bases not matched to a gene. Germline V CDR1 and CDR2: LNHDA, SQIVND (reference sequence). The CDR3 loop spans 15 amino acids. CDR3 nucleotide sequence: TGTGCCAGTAGTATATGGCAGGGGGCAACAGATACGCAGTATTTT. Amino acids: CASSIWQGATDTQYF.

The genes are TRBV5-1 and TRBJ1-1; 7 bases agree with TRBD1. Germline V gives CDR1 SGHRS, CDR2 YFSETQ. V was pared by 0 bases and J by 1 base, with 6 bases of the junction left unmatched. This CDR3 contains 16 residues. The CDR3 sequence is CASSLGFRQGNTEAFF. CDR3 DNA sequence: TGCGCCAGCAGCTTGGGCTTTAGACAGGGGAACACTGAAGCTTTCTTT.

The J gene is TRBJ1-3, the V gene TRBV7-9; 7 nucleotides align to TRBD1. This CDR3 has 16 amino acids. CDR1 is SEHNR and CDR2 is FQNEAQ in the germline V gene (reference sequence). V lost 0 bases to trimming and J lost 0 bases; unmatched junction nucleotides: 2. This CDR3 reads CASSLATGSSGNTIYF. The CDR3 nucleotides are TGTGCCAGCAGCTTAGCGACAGGGAGCTCTGGAAACACCATATATTTT.

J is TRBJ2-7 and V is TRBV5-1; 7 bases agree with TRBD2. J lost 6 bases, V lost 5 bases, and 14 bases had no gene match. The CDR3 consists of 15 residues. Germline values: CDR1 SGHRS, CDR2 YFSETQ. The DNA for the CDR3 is TGCGCCAGCAGGACGGCAGGCGGGAGTGAGCCCGAGCAGTACTTC. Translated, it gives CASRTAGGSEPEQYF.

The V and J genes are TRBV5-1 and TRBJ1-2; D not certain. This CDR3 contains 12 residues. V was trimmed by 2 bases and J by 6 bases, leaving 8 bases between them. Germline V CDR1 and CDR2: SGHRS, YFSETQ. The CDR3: CASSFTTNGYTF. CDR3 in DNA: TGCGCCAGCAGCTTCACAACTAATGGCTACACCTTC.

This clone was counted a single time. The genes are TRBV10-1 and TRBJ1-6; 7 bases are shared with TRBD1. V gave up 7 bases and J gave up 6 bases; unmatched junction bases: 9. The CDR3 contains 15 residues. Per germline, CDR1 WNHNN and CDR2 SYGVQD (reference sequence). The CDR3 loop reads CASTSGQASNSPLHF. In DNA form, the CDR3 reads TGCGCCAGCACCTCAGGACAGGCCTCTAATTCACCCCTCCACTTT.

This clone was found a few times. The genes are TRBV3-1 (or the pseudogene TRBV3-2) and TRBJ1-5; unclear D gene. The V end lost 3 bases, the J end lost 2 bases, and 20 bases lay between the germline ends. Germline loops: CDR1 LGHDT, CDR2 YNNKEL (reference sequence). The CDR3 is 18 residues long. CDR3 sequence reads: CASSQAHGELGRNQPQHF. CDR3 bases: TGTGCCAGCAGCCAGGCTCACGGGGAGCTAGGGCGCAATCAGCCCCAGCATTTT.

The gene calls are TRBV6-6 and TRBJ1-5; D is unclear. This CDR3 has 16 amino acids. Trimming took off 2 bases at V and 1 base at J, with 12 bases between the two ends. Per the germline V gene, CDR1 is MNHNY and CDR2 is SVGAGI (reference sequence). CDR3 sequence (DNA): TGTGCCAGCAGTTACCTCCGGGGAGGGAGCAATCAGCCCCAGCATTTT. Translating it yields CASSYLRGGSNQPQHF.

The CDR3 nucleotides read TGTGCCAGCAGACCCGGGACAGCGGAAACCTATGGCTACACCTTC. As protein: CASRPGTAETYGYTF. The chain joins TRBV6-5 to TRBJ1-2, with TRBD1 identical over 7 bases. With V trimmed by 6 bases and J by 4 bases, 11 bases remained unmatched. From germline, CDR1 is MNHEY and CDR2 SVGAGI. The CDR3 has 15 amino acids.

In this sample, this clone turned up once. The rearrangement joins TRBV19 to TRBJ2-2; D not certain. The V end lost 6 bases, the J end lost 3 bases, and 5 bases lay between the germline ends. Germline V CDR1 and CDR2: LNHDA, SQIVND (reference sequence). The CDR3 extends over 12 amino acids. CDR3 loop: CASSTYTGELFF. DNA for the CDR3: TGTGCCAGTAGCACATACACCGGGGAGCTGTTTTTT. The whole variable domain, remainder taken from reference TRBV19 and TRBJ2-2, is DGGITQSPKYLFRKEGQNVTLSCEQNLNHDAMYWYRQDPGQGLRLIYYSQIVNDFQKGDIAEGYSVSREKKESFPLTVTSAQKNPTAFYLCASSTYTGELFFGEGSRLTVL.

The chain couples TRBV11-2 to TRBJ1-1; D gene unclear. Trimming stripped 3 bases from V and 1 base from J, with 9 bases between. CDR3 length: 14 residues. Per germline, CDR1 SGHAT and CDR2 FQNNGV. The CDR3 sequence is CASSLHSKNTEAFF. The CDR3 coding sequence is TGTGCCAGCAGCTTGCACAGTAAGAACACTGAAGCTTTCTTT.

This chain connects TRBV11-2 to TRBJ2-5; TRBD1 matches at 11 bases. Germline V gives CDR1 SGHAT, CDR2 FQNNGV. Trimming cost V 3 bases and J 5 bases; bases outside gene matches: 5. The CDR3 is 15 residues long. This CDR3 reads CASSLDRGRRETQYF. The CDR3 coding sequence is TGTGCCAGCAGCTTGGACAGGGGGCGGAGGGAGACCCAGTACTTC. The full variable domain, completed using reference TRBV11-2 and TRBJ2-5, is EAGVAQSPRYKIIEKRQSVAFWCNPISGHATLYWYQQILGQGPKLLIQFQNNGVVDDSQLPKDRFSAERLKGVDSTLKIQPAKLEDSAVYLCASSLDRGRRETQYFGPGTRLLVL.

CDR3 sequence: CASSRQPYEQYF. The CDR3 region has the DNA TGTGCCAGTAGTCGACAACCCTACGAGCAGTACTTC. The gene calls are TRBV19 and TRBJ2-7; unclear D gene. This CDR3 is 12 amino acids long. Germline V lookup: CDR1 LNHDA, CDR2 SQIVND (reference sequence). V lost 5 bases to trimming and J lost 2 bases, with 7 bases between them.